The clone carrying this T cell receptor (beta chain) was detected once. What it recognizes is unknown. These data belong to a study of vaccination effects on CD4 cells after COVID-19. As for the study in general: It was two doses of either the BNT162b2 or mRNA-1273 vaccine that participants received. Study outcomes and limitations: Marked clonal contraction of infection- and vaccine-induced clones was seen late after vaccination.

V shed 5 bases and J shed 0 bases, with 8 bases lying between them. CDR3 length equals 14 residues. CDR1 and CDR2 from the germline V gene are LNHDA and SQIVND (reference sequence). In the ViraFEST assay, antigen-specific CD4+ clonotypes were identified by expansion after peptide-pool stimulation. Researchers isolated CD4+ T cells once ten to eleven days of culture had elapsed. Recipients of the vaccine had no prior SARS-CoV-2 infection and negative nucleocapsid antibodies. The culture medium for 2 million or so PBMC per well included 9.5 to 10 IU/ml IL-2 and around 10 ug/ml peptides. Each culture had half its medium swapped for IL-2 medium on days 3 and 7. Clones were read by immunoSEQ multiplex PCR, and TCRdb kept only the in-frame ones, dropping some. This table holds tens of thousands of clones, 60% to 80% found once.

The V call is TRBV19, the J call TRBJ1-5; D is uncertain. The receptor's source is a human donor who received a COVID-19 vaccine. The specimen comprised CD4+ T cells from PBMCs cultured with HCoV-NL63 spike peptides, sampled before COVID-19 vaccination. The CDR3 DNA follows: TGTGCCAGTAGTTTGCTAAATAGCAATCAGCCCCAGCATTTT. This translates into CASSLLNSNQPQHF.